Shown below are 5 T cell receptor beta chains from a single sample sequenced in a study of blood T cell repertoires in COVID-19 (TCRdb year 2020). Library preparation was by the immunoSEQ multiplex PCR assay. In its TCRdb copy, this immuneACCESS table keeps in-frame sequences only and misses some clones. Where compared with another copy, unresolved V genes explain less than half of these, and the others have no known cause. This sample has around 250,000 clones in its table, and around 80% of those were observed once. The ten largest clones represent about 15% of the sample. Material: PBMCs or T cells enriched from blood (not recorded which). These receptors came from a man in his forties who had recovered from COVID-19.

The gene calls are TRBV3-1 (or the pseudogene TRBV3-2) and TRBJ1-6; 10 bases fit TRBD1. V dropped 5 bases and J dropped 9; count of bases not matched to a gene: 10. Germline V gene data show CDR1 as LGHDT and CDR2 as YNNKEL (reference sequence). The CDR3 contains 16 residues. The CDR3 sequence: CASSARDRGFGSPLHF. The CDR3 region has the DNA TGTGCCAGCAGCGCTCGGGACAGGGGCTTTGGTTCACCCCTCCACTTT.

In DNA form, the CDR3 reads TGTGCCAGCTCACCACTACTAGCGGGAGAGGAGACCCAGTACTTC. It codes for CASSPLLAGEETQYF. The chain employs TRBV18 and TRBJ2-5; 11 nucleotides agree with TRBD2. Germline CDR1 reads KGHSH; CDR2 reads LQKENI. J lost 5 bases, V lost 1 base, and 3 bases had no gene match. The CDR3 is 15 amino acids.

This clone was observed a single time. The rearrangement joins TRBV9 to TRBJ1-3, with 7 bases fitting TRBD1. Losses at the gene ends were 3 bases for V and 3 bases for J; bases not matched to a gene: 9. Germline V gives CDR1 SGDLS, CDR2 YYNGEE. There are 16 residues in the CDR3. The CDR3 here is CASSADSGGYGNTIYF. DNA of the CDR3: TGTGCCAGCAGCGCCGACTCAGGGGGTTATGGAAACACCATATATTTT.

In this sample, this clone turned up a few times. The DNA for the CDR3 is TGCAGCGTTGAAGAGGGGACAGGGAGCTCCTACAATGAGCAGTTCTTC. Protein: CSVEEGTGSSYNEQFF. V is TRBV29-1 and J is TRBJ2-1, with 9 bases aligning to TRBD1. The CDR3 is 16 amino acids. Germline-derived CDR1 and CDR2 are SQVTM and ANQGSEA. J was trimmed by 0 bases and V by 0 bases; bases with no gene match: 3.

As concerns this clone: The sample contains more than one DNA sequence encoding this CDR3. The chain joins TRBV27 to TRBJ2-7; 7 nucleotides line up with TRBD1. The CDR3 totals 13 residues. The V and J ends lost 5 bases and 2 bases, in that order; junction bases with no gene match: 3. Germline V gene data show CDR1 as MNHEY and CDR2 as SMNVEV (reference sequence). For the CDR3, the DNA is TGTGCCAGCAGTCGACAGGGAACCTACGAGCAGTACTTC. The encoded protein is CASSRQGTYEQYF.